The subject of this entry is one TCR beta chain. TCRdb keeps only in-frame clones here, not all; method: immunoSEQ multiplex PCR. Of about 310,000 clones listed, roughly 86% are singletons. This sample stems from a study of blood T cell repertoires in COVID-19. Study-wide context: The United States, Italy and Spain supplied acute and convalescent COVID-19 samples. Sources were T cells, B-cell-depleted T cells, or PBMCs; the material itself was cDNA or gDNA.

V dropped 0 bases and J dropped 0 bases, with 7 bases sitting between them. CDR1 and CDR2 from the germline V gene are SGHRS and YFSETQ. The CDR3 is 15 amino acids. Sequenced input: peripheral blood. The sequence derives from a man in his 70s with acute or convalescent COVID-19. The rearrangement uses TRBV5-1 and TRBJ2-1; D remains ambiguous. The CDR3 region has the DNA TGCGCCAGCAGCTTGGACTCCTACTCCTACAATGAGCAGTTCTTC. Translation gives CASSLDSYSYNEQFF. Looking up the rest from reference TRBV5-1 and TRBJ2-1 gives the full variable domain: KAGVTQTPRYLIKTRGQQVTLSCSPISGHRSVSWYQQTPGQGLQFLFEYFSETQRNKGNFPGRFSGRQFSNSRSEMNVSTLELGDSALYLCASSLDSYSYNEQFFGPGTRLTVL.